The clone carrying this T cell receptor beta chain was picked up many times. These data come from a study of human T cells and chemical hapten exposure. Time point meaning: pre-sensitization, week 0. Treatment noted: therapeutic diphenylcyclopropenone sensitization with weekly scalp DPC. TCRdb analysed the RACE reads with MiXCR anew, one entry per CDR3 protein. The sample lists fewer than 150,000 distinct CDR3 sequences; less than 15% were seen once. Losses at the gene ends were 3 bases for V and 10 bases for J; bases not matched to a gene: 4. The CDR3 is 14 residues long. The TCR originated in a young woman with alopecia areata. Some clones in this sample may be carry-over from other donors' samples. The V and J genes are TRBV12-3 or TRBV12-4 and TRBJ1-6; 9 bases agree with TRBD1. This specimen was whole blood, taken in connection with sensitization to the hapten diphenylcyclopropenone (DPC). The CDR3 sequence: CASSFGGQGSPLHF. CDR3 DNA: TGTGCCAGCAGTTTTGGCGGACAGGGGTCACCCCTCCACTTT.